Shown below are 8 T cell receptor beta chains from a single sample sequenced in a study of liver allograft versus peripheral blood T cells. Turning to the study itself: Recipients' peripheral blood T cell receptor repertoires were compared with those in transplanted livers.

TCRdb reprocessed the reads with MiXCR, giving one entry per CDR3 protein. This table has approximately 12,000 distinct CDR3 sequences, approximately 22% appearing once. All receptors derive from a human patient who had a liver transplant. The graft donor may have given rise to some T cells.

In its sample, this clonotype was seen many times. The V and J genes are TRBV5-4 and TRBJ1-2; D uncertain. Germline CDR1 is SGHNT and CDR2 is YYREEE (reference sequence). CDR3 length: 14 residues. V lost 0 bases to trimming and J lost 5 bases, with 11 bases between them. The CDR3 here is CASSLGTVGYGYTF. In DNA, the CDR3 is TGTGCCAGCAGCTTGGGCACAGTCGGGTATGGCTACACCTTC.

This clonotype is medium-sized (0.01 to 0.1%) within its sample. The chain uses TRBV6-5 and TRBJ1-4; 7 bases map to TRBD1. With V trimmed by 2 bases and J by 5 bases, 5 bases remained unmatched. This CDR3 has 15 amino acids. Germline CDR1 and CDR2: MNHEY and SVGAGI. In nucleotides, the CDR3 is TGTGCCAGCAGTTACGAGGGCAGGGGGAATGAAAAACTGTTTTTT. Amino acid sequence: CASSYEGRGNEKLFF.

The chain employs TRBV6-6 and TRBJ2-3; D is possibly TRBD2 (5 bases). The V end lost 2 bases, the J end lost 1 base, and 10 bases lay between the germline ends. CDR1 MNHNY and CDR2 SVGAGI come from the germline V gene (reference sequence). The CDR3 has 15 residues. The CDR3 DNA is TGTGCCAGCAGTTACACGCCCGGGGGCACAGATACGCAGTATTTT. Its translation is CASSYTPGGTDTQYF.

This clonotype was counted between two and nine times. This sequence joins TRBV7-9 and TRBJ1-5, with D possibly matching TRBD1 (6 bases). The CDR3 is made up of 12 amino acids. Germline CDR1 and CDR2: SEHNR and FQNEAQ (reference sequence). Trimming cost V 5 bases and J 7 bases, with 9 bases left between them. For the CDR3, the DNA is TGTGCCAGCAGCCCAGGGGTACAGCCCCAGCATTTT. Residues: CASSPGVQPQHF.

This clonotype is medium-sized (0.01 to 0.1%) by share. This chain links TRBV19 with TRBJ1-2, with D unclear. The ends were cut back, 4 bases at V and 7 bases at J, with 13 bases in the middle. The length of the CDR3 is 13 residues. The germline V gene encodes CDR1 LNHDA and CDR2 SQIVND (reference sequence). CDR3 amino acids: CASSRMTSSGYTF. The CDR3 nucleotides read TGTGCCAGTAGTAGGATGACAAGCTCTGGCTACACCTTC.

Relative to its sample, this clonotype is medium-sized. The chain employs TRBV18 and TRBJ1-1, with unresolved D. Germline loops: CDR1 KGHSH, CDR2 LQKENI. This CDR3 has 13 amino acids. Trimming removed 6 bases at V and 1 base at J, with 9 bases between. The CDR3 DNA follows: TGTGCCAGCTCCCGCGACCCGAACACTGAAGCTTTCTTT. Protein: CASSRDPNTEAFF.

This clonotype was seen repeatedly, ten times or more. The chain recombines TRBV28 with TRBJ1-2; D uncertain. This CDR3 is 12 amino acids long. The germline V gene has CDR1 MDHEN and CDR2 SYDVKM. V gave up 3 bases and J gave up 7 bases, with 9 bases separating them. CDR3: CASSLLTRGYTF. The CDR3 region has the DNA TGTGCCAGCAGTTTGTTGACTCGTGGCTACACCTTC.

This clonotype qualifies as medium-sized. Here the CDR3 DNA reads TGTGCCAGCAGTTTAAGGACAGGGGACACTGAAGCTTTCTTT. Translating gives CASSLRTGDTEAFF. This chain uses TRBV12-3 or TRBV12-4 with TRBJ1-1, with TRBD1 matching 9 bases. There are 14 residues in the CDR3. V shed 2 bases and J 3 bases; nucleotides not matched to a gene: 1.